Listed below are T cell receptor beta chains from one sample, sequenced in a study of beta chain features in type 1 diabetes. Clones were sequenced by immunoSEQ multiplex PCR, and TCRdb holds only the in-frame ones, with some missing. There are 150,000 or so clones in the sample; about 9% occur only once, and more than 0.5% lies in the top ten. Sequencing used central memory CD4+ T cells from blood. The receptors derive from a woman aged 18-29 years with type 1 diabetes. The CDR3 runs from the conserved cysteine through the conserved F or W. The D gene is left open where the match is weak. Only part of the rows carry a size: once, few, many, or a class if the clone is expanded.

abundance	j_gene	d_gene	v_gene	CDR3aa	CDR3nt
few	TRBJ2-3	NA	TRBV10-3	CAISERVLEGDTQYF	TGTGCCATCAGTGAAAGGGTCCTAGAGGGCGATACGCAGTATTTT
NA	TRBJ2-1	NA	TRBV7-2	CASSPSGYRENEQFF	TGTGCCAGCAGCCCAAGTGGGTACAGGGAGAATGAGCAGTTCTTC
NA	TRBJ2-6	TRBD1	TRBV9	CASTLTGKSGANVLTF	TGTGCCAGCACCCTGACAGGGAAGTCTGGGGCCAACGTCCTGACTTTC
NA	TRBJ2-3	NA	TRBV7-2	CASSGEVTDTQYF	TGTGCCAGCAGTGGTGAGGTGACAGATACGCAGTATTTT
few	TRBJ1-5	NA	TRBV30	CAWSGGASNQPQHF	TGTGCCTGGAGTGGGGGCGCTAGCAATCAGCCCCAGCATTTT
few	TRBJ1-5	NA	TRBV25-1	CASSESGGGSNQPQHF	TGTGCCAGCAGTGAATCAGGTGGGGGGAGCAATCAGCCCCAGCATTTT
few	TRBJ2-5	TRBD2	TRBV11-2	CASSLSSGGRYQETQYF	TGTGCCAGCAGCTTATCCAGCGGGGGGAGGTACCAAGAGACCCAGTACTTC
NA	TRBJ1-2	NA	TRBV4-2	CASSQAAQGNYGYTF	TGTGCCAGCAGCCAAGCCGCACAGGGTAACTATGGCTACACCTTC
few	TRBJ2-7	NA	TRBV18	CASSGASMYEQYF	TGTGCCAGCTCAGGGGCAAGTATGTACGAGCAGTACTTC
few	TRBJ1-4	NA	TRBV25-1	CASSATSTNEKLFF	TGTGCCAGCAGTGCGACTTCGACTAATGAAAAACTGTTTTTT
NA	TRBJ1-6	NA	TRBV7-2	CASSRLGQGNSPLHF	TGTGCCAGCAGTAGGTTGGGGCAGGGGAATTCACCCCTCCACTTT
NA	TRBJ2-1	NA	TRBV6-6	CASSRDSPYNEQFF	TGTGCCAGCAGCCGCGATAGCCCCTACAATGAGCAGTTCTTC
NA	TRBJ2-3	NA	TRBV29-1	CSVYLATDTQYF	TGCAGCGTTTATCTAGCAACAGATACGCAGTATTTT
few	TRBJ1-4	NA	TRBV29-1	CSVVDTSNEKLFF	TGCAGCGTTGTCGACACGTCTAATGAAAAACTGTTTTTT
NA	TRBJ2-4	NA	TRBV2	CASSVGVLVYF	TGTGCCAGCAGTGTAGGGGTATTAGTCTACTTC
few	TRBJ2-7	TRBD2	TRBV6-6	CASSSLAGGPQEQYF	TGTGCCAGCAGTTCACTAGCGGGAGGGCCGCAAGAGCAGTACTTC
NA	TRBJ2-5	NA	TRBV7-2	CASSLRQAETQYF	TGTGCCAGCAGCCTACGACAGGCAGAGACCCAGTACTTC